This entry describes one TCR beta chain. Its cognate antigen is unknown. The source of the sample is a study of CD8+ T cells in alopecia areata. Study summary: Treated patients were dosed with oral tofacitinib, taking 5 to 10 mg twice daily.

TCR sequencing used cDNA made by reverse transcription of extracted RNA. Clones were read by immunoSEQ multiplex PCR, and TCRdb kept only the in-frame ones, dropping some. The profile shows some 200,000 clones, roughly 44% of them singletons. Treatment here: oral pan-JAK inhibitor, 5-10 mg twice daily. Both CD4+ and CD8+ T cells were separated by sorting PBMCs. Whole-study findings and limits: Within the top 100, expanded CD8+ clones significantly decreased with tofacitinib, as did scalp clonality. Resident alphabeta T-cell populations of normal skin are likewise subject to sequencing in scalp samples.

CDR3 length: 13 residues. The germline CDR1 and CDR2 sequences are SQVTM and ANQGSEA. The V and J ends lost 7 bases and 4 bases respectively, with 14 bases between them. The sample here was CD4+ T cells sorted from blood, taken at approximately week 39, from a patient treated with tofacitinib. The TCR was taken from a human donor with alopecia areata. This rearrangement joins TRBV29-1 to TRBJ1-5, with D maybe TRBD1 (6 bases). The CDR3 protein is CSAGWDKNQPQHF. In DNA form, the CDR3 reads TGCAGCGCGGGATGGGACAAAAATCAGCCCCAGCATTTT.